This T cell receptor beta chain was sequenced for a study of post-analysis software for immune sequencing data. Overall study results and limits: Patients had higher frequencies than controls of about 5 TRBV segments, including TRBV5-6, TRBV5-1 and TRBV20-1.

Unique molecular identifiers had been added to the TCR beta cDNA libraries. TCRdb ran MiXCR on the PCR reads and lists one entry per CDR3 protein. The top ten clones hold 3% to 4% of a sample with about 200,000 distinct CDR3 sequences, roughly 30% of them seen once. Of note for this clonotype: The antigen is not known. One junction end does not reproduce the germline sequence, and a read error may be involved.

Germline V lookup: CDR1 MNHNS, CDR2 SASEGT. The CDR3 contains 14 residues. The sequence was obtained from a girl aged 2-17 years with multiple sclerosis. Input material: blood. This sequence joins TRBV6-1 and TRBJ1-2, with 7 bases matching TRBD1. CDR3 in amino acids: CASNPTGSNYGCTF. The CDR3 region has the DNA TGTGCCAGCAACCCGACAGGGAGCAACTATGGCTGCACCTTC.